What follows are 7 T cell receptor beta chains derived from one specimen sequenced in a study of blood T cell repertoires in COVID-19. Data came from immunoSEQ multiplex PCR; TCRdb stores just in-frame clones and leaves some out. Among about 200,000 clones listed, roughly 82% were seen once. The sample consisted of PBMCs or T cells enriched from blood (not recorded which). These receptors all stem from a man aged 35 to 55 with acute COVID-19.

This clone was seen a handful of times. The rearrangement joins TRBV2 to TRBJ1-5, with TRBD1 as a possible D gene (6 bases). CDR3 length: 13 residues. The V end was cut by 7 bases, the J end by 8 bases, with 15 bases between. CDR1 is SNHLY, CDR2 FYNNEI, per germline. CDR3 region: CASTVAGAEPQHF. CDR3 nucleotide sequence: TGTGCCAGCACCGTGGCGGGGGCTGAGCCCCAGCATTTT.

This clone was recorded many times. This chain connects TRBV30 to TRBJ2-7, with D possibly being TRBD1 (5 bases). Per germline, CDR1 GTSNPN and CDR2 SVGIG (reference sequence). V lost 0 bases to trimming and J lost 6 bases, with 9 bases between them. The CDR3 contains 12 residues. CDR3 sequence (DNA): TGTGCCTGGAGTGTCCAGGGAATCGAGCAGTACTTC. Translated, it gives CAWSVQGIEQYF.

This chain joins TRBV7-9 and TRBJ2-1; D is perhaps TRBD1 (6 bases). The CDR3 is made up of 16 amino acids. Trimming cost V 0 bases and J 8 bases, with 17 bases left between them. The germline gives CDR1 SEHNR, CDR2 FQNEAQ (reference sequence). CDR3: CASSLAQGGFSDEQFF. The CDR3 nucleotides are TGTGCCAGCAGCTTAGCACAGGGTGGTTTTTCGGATGAGCAGTTCTTC.

The rearrangement uses TRBV5-5 and TRBJ2-5; D may be TRBD1 (6 bases). V lost 3 bases and J 4 bases, leaving 13 bases between the germline ends. The CDR3 extends over 14 amino acids. In germline, CDR1 is SGHKS, CDR2 YYEKEE (reference sequence). In nucleotides, the CDR3 is TGTGCCAGCAGCTCCGGACAGCGTGTAGAGACCCAGTACTTC. Translating gives CASSSGQRVETQYF.

The gene calls are TRBV5-6 and TRBJ2-1; 10 bases agree with TRBD2. Germline CDR1 SGHDT, CDR2 YYEEEE. The CDR3 is made up of 16 amino acids. V shed 0 bases, J shed 6 bases, and the junction held 6 bases outside the gene matches. CDR3 sequence (DNA): TGTGCCAGCAGCTTGGTCCTAGCGGGAGAGGGCAATGAGCAGTTCTTC. It is translated as CASSLVLAGEGNEQFF.

The chain uses TRBV6-1 and TRBJ1-2; no clear D gene. Germline V CDR1 and CDR2: MNHNS, SASEGT. CDR3 size: 13 residues. The V end lost 2 bases, the J end lost 8 bases, and 12 bases lay between the germline ends. The CDR3 sequence: CASSESGGLGYTF. The CDR3 DNA sequence: TGTGCCAGCAGTGAATCGGGAGGGCTGGGCTACACCTTC.

The chain carries TRBV4-1 and TRBJ2-1; 7 bases are shared with TRBD2. The V segment lost 4 bases and the J segment 0 bases; nucleotides outside the gene matches: 9. The CDR3 sequence is 17 residues long. Germline values: CDR1 MGHRA, CDR2 YSYEKL. The CDR3 region has the DNA TGCGCCAGCAGCCGTACTCTAGCGGTAAACTCCTACAATGAGCAGTTCTTC. Encoded protein: CASSRTLAVNSYNEQFF.